Listed below are T cell receptor beta chains from one sample, sequenced in a study of human T cells and chemical hapten exposure. TCRdb re-called the RACE reads with MiXCR, one entry per CDR3 protein. The data show 190,000 or so distinct CDR3 sequences, roughly a quarter seen once. The sample in question was whole blood, obtained in connection with sensitization to the hapten diphenylcyclopropenone (DPC). Receptor source: a woman between 40 and 55 years old with alopecia areata. Some clones in this sample may be carry-over from other donors' samples. Each CDR3 is given with its conserved first and last residue. A D gene is named only where the DNA matches it firmly. Rows may omit the clone size; those that give it use once, few, many or a size class.

abundance,v_gene,j_gene,d_gene,CDR3aa,CDR3nt
-,TRBV28,TRBJ1-2,-,CASGDSDLAQGYTF,TGTGCCAGCGGTGATTCCGACCTGGCTCAGGGCTACACCTTC
few,TRBV20-1,TRBJ2-1,TRBD2,CSAREAGGPRDEQFF,TGCAGTGCTAGAGAAGCGGGAGGGCCCAGGGATGAGCAGTTCTTC
few,TRBV9,TRBJ2-1,-,CASQTPPYNEQFF,TGTGCCAGCCAGACCCCCCCCTACAATGAGCAGTTCTTC
-,TRBV6-5,TRBJ2-4,-,CASSKGLVGEGIQYF,TGTGCCAGCAGCAAGGGCCTAGTGGGAGAGGGCATTCAGTACTTC
-,TRBV23-1,TRBJ2-7,TRBD1,CASDHRGYEQYF,TGCGCCAGCGACCACAGGGGTTACGAGCAGTACTTC
-,TRBV5-4,TRBJ2-1,TRBD2,CASSPSSGSVGNNEQFF,TGTGCCAGCAGCCCTTCTAGCGGGAGTGTGGGAAACAATGAGCAGTTCTTC
-,TRBV28,TRBJ2-7,-,CASSLTGGGTVSYEQYF,TGTGCCAGCAGTTTGACTGGGGGGGGGACAGTCTCCTACGAGCAGTACTTC
few,TRBV12-3/TRBV12-4,TRBJ2-3,TRBD2,CASSHRLAVSTDTQYF,TGTGCCAGCAGCCACCGACTAGCGGTTAGCACAGATACGCAGTATTTT
-,TRBV5-1,TRBJ2-4,TRBD1,CASSSGTGSDIQYF,TGCGCCAGCAGCTCCGGGACAGGGTCAGACATTCAGTACTTC
few,TRBV20-1,TRBJ2-1,TRBD2,CSARDLSGLAVRPYNEQFF,TGCAGTGCTAGAGATCTCTCGGGACTAGCAGTTCGACCCTACAATGAGCAGTTCTTC
few,TRBV28,TRBJ2-7,TRBD2,CASRGPSGVQYF,TGTGCCAGCAGAGGACCCAGCGGGGTGCAGTACTTC
-,TRBV6-6,TRBJ2-1,TRBD2,CASSWTSGRNEQFF,TGTGCCAGCAGCTGGACTAGCGGGAGAAATGAGCAGTTCTTC
many,TRBV20-1,TRBJ2-3,-,CSARDGAAGTDTQYF,TGCAGTGCTAGAGATGGGGCGGCCGGCACAGATACGCAGTATTTT
many,TRBV27,TRBJ1-1,TRBD1,CASRYRGVNTEAFF,TGTGCCAGCAGATACAGGGGAGTGAACACTGAAGCTTTCTTT
few,TRBV20-1,TRBJ2-5,TRBD2,CSADLWTSGDQYF,TGCAGTGCTGATCTGTGGACTAGCGGGGATCAGTACTTC
-,TRBV12-3/TRBV12-4,TRBJ2-5,-,CASRQSATGETQYF,TGTGCCAGCAGGCAGTCGGCGACAGGAGAGACCCAGTACTTC
few,TRBV6-5,TRBJ1-6,TRBD1,CASSRYPGQGPYNSPLHF,TGTGCCAGCAGCCGCTACCCGGGACAGGGGCCTTATAATTCACCCCTCCACTTT
-,TRBV6-6,TRBJ1-5,-,CASSHPTGNQPQHF,TGTGCCAGCAGTCACCCGACAGGCAATCAGCCCCAGCATTTT
many,TRBV20-1,TRBJ1-1,-,CSARVPGPAEAFF,TGCAGTGCTAGAGTCCCGGGGCCCGCTGAAGCTTTCTTT
few,TRBV20-1,TRBJ2-3,TRBD2,CSARDLLKAGGSDTQYF,TGCAGTGCTAGAGATCTATTAAAAGCGGGAGGTAGTGATACGCAGTATTTT
many,TRBV12-3/TRBV12-4,TRBJ2-7,TRBD1,CASSPGTGVMNEQYF,TGTGCCAGCAGTCCTGGGACAGGGGTAATGAACGAGCAGTACTTC
-,TRBV29-1,TRBJ2-1,-,CSVEKGLLAYNEQFF,TGCAGCGTTGAAAAGGGTCTCTTGGCCTACAATGAGCAGTTCTTC
few,TRBV20-1,TRBJ1-3,-,CSARDRGSTIYF,TGCAGTGCTAGAGATCGGGGGTCCACCATATATTTT
-,TRBV27,TRBJ1-6,-,CASSRWGNNSPLHF,TGTGCCAGCAGCCGGTGGGGGAACAATTCACCCCTCCACTTT
-,TRBV6-5,TRBJ2-5,-,CASSYSLGGQETQYF,TGTGCCAGCAGTTACTCGTTAGGGGGACAAGAGACCCAGTACTTC
-,TRBV19,TRBJ1-5,-,CASSIQGSNQPQHF,TGTGCCAGTAGTATCCAGGGTAGCAATCAGCCCCAGCATTTT
few,TRBV27,TRBJ2-3,TRBD1,CASSYRGSYADTQYF,TGTGCCAGCAGTTACAGGGGTTCCTACGCAGATACGCAGTATTTT
-,TRBV7-9,TRBJ1-4,-,CASSLQAGHNEKLFF,TGTGCCAGCAGCTTACAGGCCGGGCATAATGAAAAACTGTTTTTT
few,TRBV29-1,TRBJ2-1,-,CSVETPGLGVQFF,TGCAGCGTTGAAACCCCCGGACTTGGCGTTCAGTTCTTC
few,TRBV7-2,TRBJ2-1,-,CASSLAPFGANYNEQFF,TGTGCCAGCAGCTTAGCCCCCTTTGGGGCAAACTACAATGAGCAGTTCTTC
-,TRBV4-3,TRBJ2-1,TRBD2,CASSQGGGRNYNEQFF,TGCGCCAGCAGCCAAGGGGGCGGGAGGAACTACAATGAGCAGTTCTTC
-,TRBV28,TRBJ2-7,-,CASSFQSSYEQYF,TGTGCCAGCAGTTTCCAAAGCTCCTACGAGCAGTACTTC
few,TRBV29-1,TRBJ2-5,-,CSVIRSQETQYF,TGCAGCGTTATTAGGAGTCAAGAGACCCAGTACTTC
few,TRBV27,TRBJ2-1,-,CASSFERNYNEQFF,TGTGCCAGCAGTTTCGAGCGGAACTACAATGAGCAGTTCTTC
-,TRBV27,TRBJ1-2,TRBD1,CASSWDRDHGYTF,TGTGCCAGCAGTTGGGACAGGGATCACGGCTACACCTTC
-,TRBV15,TRBJ2-2,-,CATSRAGTPTGELFF,TGTGCCACCAGCAGGGCCGGGACTCCCACCGGGGAGCTGTTTTTT
many,TRBV5-4,TRBJ2-3,TRBD2,CASSPRLAGSTDTQYF,TGTGCCAGCAGCCCCCGACTAGCGGGGTCCACAGATACGCAGTATTTT
-,TRBV9,TRBJ2-7,TRBD1,CASSLGTGLSYEQYF,TGTGCCAGCAGCTTGGGGACAGGTCTCTCCTACGAGCAGTACTTC
-,TRBV28,TRBJ2-3,TRBD2,CASSSSFPRGADTQYF,TGTGCCAGCAGTTCGTCGTTTCCCCGGGGGGCAGATACGCAGTATTTT
few,TRBV5-1,TRBJ2-2,-,CASSLYPRDITGELFF,TGCGCCAGCAGCTTGTATCCGCGGGATATCACCGGGGAGCTGTTTTTT
-,TRBV29-1,TRBJ2-3,-,CSVEAQYF,TGCAGCGTTGAGGCGCAGTATTTT
once,TRBV13,TRBJ1-1,TRBD1,CASSPWGRGAGAFF,TGTGCCAGCAGCCCGTGGGGCAGGGGGGCAGGAGCTTTCTTT
few,TRBV7-9,TRBJ2-4,-,CASSLAFGTHDIQYF,TGTGCCAGCAGCTTAGCCTTCGGGACACACGACATTCAGTACTTC
-,TRBV2,TRBJ2-1,-,CASRGDLGDGVQFF,TGTGCCAGCAGAGGGGACTTAGGGGACGGTGTGCAGTTCTTC
many,TRBV28,TRBJ2-2,TRBD2,CASSLVAGGPGELFF,TGTGCCAGCAGTTTGGTAGCGGGAGGGCCCGGGGAGCTGTTTTTT
-,TRBV7-2,TRBJ1-1,-,CASSAGANTEAFF,TGTGCCAGCAGCGCCGGAGCGAACACTGAAGCTTTCTTT
-,TRBV6-5,TRBJ2-2,-,CASSYVGAGELFF,TGTGCCAGCAGTTACGTTGGCGCCGGGGAGCTGTTTTTT
few,TRBV7-2,TRBJ2-3,TRBD2,CASRLSVGTSGLLGTQYF,TGTGCCAGCCGGCTGTCCGTGGGGACTAGCGGGCTCCTGGGTACGCAGTATTTT
few,TRBV20-1,TRBJ1-2,-,CSARDLGGGHGYTF,TGCAGTGCTAGAGATCTGGGGGGGGGACATGGCTACACCTTC
few,TRBV7-2,TRBJ2-2,-,CASSPMQATGELFF,TGTGCCAGCAGCCCAATGCAAGCCACCGGGGAGCTGTTTTTT
few,TRBV29-1,TRBJ2-5,TRBD2,CSVVLADLISQYF,TGCAGCGTGGTGCTAGCGGATTTAATTTCCCAGTACTTC
many,TRBV29-1,TRBJ2-1,-,CSVSIIPYNEQFF,TGCAGCGTGTCCATAATCCCCTACAATGAGCAGTTCTTC
-,TRBV29-1,TRBJ2-5,TRBD1,CSVPRGQGETQYF,TGCAGCGTTCCCAGGGGGCAGGGGGAGACCCAGTACTTC
few,TRBV5-1,TRBJ2-3,TRBD1,CASSLMGQGTDTQYF,TGCGCCAGCAGCTTGATGGGACAGGGCACAGATACGCAGTATTTT
-,TRBV6-2/TRBV6-3,TRBJ2-7,-,CASSYAPRAGLLNEQYF,TGTGCCAGCAGTTACGCCCCGCGTGCCGGTCTGCTGAACGAGCAGTACTTC
-,TRBV6-6,TRBJ1-2,-,CASSYEGVRGYTF,TGTGCCAGCAGTTACGAGGGGGTACGAGGCTACACCTTC
-,TRBV7-9,TRBJ1-1,-,CASSFQSNTEAFF,TGTGCCAGCAGCTTTCAGTCGAACACTGAAGCTTTCTTT